The present entry profiles one T cell receptor beta chain with its context. As yet, its antigen is unknown. The entry originates in a study of cytomegalovirus exposure and HLA in healthy donors. Broader study findings: Reportedly, HLA-A and HLA-B alleles of most subjects were accurately predicted from TCR beta.

The CDR3 length is 14 residues. V dropped 7 bases and J dropped 4; count of bases not matched to a gene: 5. From germline, CDR1 is MNHNY and CDR2 SVGAGI (reference sequence). The PCR ran on 60 Vbeta and 13 Jbeta primers. Only in-frame clones appear in the TCRdb table, and some are missing; sequencing was by immunoSEQ multiplex PCR. In the table there are 100,000 or so clones, approximately 87% of which are singletons. The V call is TRBV6-6, the J call TRBJ2-7; the match to TRBD2 covers 12 bases. Sequences were obtained from PBMCs. This TCR was sampled from a man aged 40-50 years in good health and CMV-seronegative. CDR3 nucleotide sequence: TGTGCCAGCATCGCGACTAGCGGGGGATACGAGCAGTACTTC. This codes for CASIATSGGYEQYF.